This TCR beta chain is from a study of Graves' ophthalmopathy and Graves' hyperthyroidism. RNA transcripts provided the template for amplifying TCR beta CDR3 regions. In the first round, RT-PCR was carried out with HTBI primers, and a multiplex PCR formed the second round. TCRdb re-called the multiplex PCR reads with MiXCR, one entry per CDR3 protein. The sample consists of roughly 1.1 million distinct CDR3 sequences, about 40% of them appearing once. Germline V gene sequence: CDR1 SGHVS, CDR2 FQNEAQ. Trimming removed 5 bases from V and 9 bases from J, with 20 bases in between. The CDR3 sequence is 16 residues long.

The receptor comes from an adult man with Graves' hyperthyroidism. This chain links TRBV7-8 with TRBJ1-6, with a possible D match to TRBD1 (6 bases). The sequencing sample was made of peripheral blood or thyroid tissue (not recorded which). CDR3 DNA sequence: TGTGCCAGCAGCCAGGAAACAGGGAATGTTGGTTCACCCCTCCACTTT. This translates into CASSQETGNVGSPLHF.